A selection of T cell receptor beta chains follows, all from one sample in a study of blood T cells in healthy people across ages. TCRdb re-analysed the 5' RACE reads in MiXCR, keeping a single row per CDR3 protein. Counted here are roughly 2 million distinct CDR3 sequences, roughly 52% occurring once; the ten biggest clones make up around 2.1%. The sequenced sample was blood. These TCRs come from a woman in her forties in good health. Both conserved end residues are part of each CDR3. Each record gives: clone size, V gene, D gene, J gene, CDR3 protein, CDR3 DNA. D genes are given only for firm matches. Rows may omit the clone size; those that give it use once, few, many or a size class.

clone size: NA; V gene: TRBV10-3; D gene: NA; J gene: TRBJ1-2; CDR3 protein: CATTRHDSAYGYTF; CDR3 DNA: TGTGCCACCACGCGTCATGATAGCGCCTATGGCTACACCTTC
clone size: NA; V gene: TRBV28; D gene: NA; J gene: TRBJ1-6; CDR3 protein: CASIHLRGQLLGIDSPLHF; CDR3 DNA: TGTGCCAGCATCCACTTACGGGGACAACTCCTCGGCATTGATTCACCCCTCCACTTT
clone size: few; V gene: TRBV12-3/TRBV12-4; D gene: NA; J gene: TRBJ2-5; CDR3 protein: CASSLGQPYETQYF; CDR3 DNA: TGTGCCAGCAGTTTGGGGCAACCATATGAGACCCAGTACTTC
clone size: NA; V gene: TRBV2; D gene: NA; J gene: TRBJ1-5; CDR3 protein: CASRDRDTQNQPQHF; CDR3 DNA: TGTGCCAGCAGGGATCGGGACACACAAAATCAGCCCCAGCATTTT
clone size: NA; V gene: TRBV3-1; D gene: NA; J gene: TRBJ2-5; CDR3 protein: CASSQGDRGAEQTQYF; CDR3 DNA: TGTGCCAGCAGCCAAGGGGATAGAGGGGCAGAACAGACCCAGTACTTC
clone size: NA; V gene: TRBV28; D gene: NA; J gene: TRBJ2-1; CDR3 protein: CASSAPYSFYEQFF; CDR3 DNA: TGTGCCAGCAGTGCACCTTATAGTTTCTATGAGCAGTTCTTC
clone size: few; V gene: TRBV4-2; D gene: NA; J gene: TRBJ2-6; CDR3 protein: CASSQDIPGTGANVLTF; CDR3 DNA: TGTGCCAGCAGCCAAGATATTCCGGGGACTGGGGCCAACGTCCTGACTTTC
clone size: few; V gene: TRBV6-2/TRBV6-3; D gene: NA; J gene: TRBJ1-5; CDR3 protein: CASSYLAPSGQPQHF; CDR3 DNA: TGTGCCAGCAGTTACCTGGCGCCCAGCGGTCAGCCCCAGCATTTT
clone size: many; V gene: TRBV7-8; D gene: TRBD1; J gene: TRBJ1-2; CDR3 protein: CASRGTGDLGYTF; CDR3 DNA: TGTGCCAGCAGGGGGACAGGGGATCTGGGCTACACCTTC
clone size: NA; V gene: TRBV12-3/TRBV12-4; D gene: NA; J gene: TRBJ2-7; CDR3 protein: CAGRAARGTYEQYF; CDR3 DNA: TGTGCCGGCAGGGCGGCTAGGGGTACCTACGAGCAGTACTTC
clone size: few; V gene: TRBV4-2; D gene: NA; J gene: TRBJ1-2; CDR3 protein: CASSQATTGANYGYTF; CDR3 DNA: TGTGCCAGCAGCCAAGCGACAACAGGAGCTAACTATGGCTACACCTTC
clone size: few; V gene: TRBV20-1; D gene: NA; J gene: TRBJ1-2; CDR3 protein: CSAPGTSNYGYTF; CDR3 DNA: TGCAGTGCTCCTGGGACATCTAACTATGGCTACACCTTC
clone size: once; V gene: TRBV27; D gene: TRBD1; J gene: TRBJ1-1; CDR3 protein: CASSLSLTGSTEAFF; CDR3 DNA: TGTGCCAGCAGTTTATCCCTGACAGGGAGCACTGAAGCTTTCTTT
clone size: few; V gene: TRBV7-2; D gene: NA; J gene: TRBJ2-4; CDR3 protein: CASSLYKGIQYF; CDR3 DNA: TGTGCCAGCAGCCTGTACAAAGGCATTCAGTACTTC
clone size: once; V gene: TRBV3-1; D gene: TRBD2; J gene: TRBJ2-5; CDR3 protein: CASSPGLAGAIQETQYF; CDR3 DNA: TGTGCCAGCAGCCCAGGACTAGCGGGGGCCATACAAGAGACCCAGTACTTC
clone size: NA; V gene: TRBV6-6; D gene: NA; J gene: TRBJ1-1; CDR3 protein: CASSYENTEAFF; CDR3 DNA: TGTGCCAGCAGTTATGAGAACACTGAAGCTTTCTTT
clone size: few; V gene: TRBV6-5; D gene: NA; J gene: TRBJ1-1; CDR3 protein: CASSSRQTNTEAFF; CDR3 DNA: TGTGCCAGCAGTTCCCGGCAGACGAACACTGAAGCTTTCTTT
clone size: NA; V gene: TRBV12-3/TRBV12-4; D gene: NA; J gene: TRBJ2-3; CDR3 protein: CASSFGRSKTDVQYF; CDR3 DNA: TGTGCCAGCAGTTTCGGCAGATCGAAAACAGATGTGCAGTATTTT
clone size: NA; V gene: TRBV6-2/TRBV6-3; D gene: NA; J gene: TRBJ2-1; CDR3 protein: CASKDYNYNEQFF; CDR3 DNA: TGTGCCAGCAAGGACTATAATTACAATGAGCAGTTCTTC
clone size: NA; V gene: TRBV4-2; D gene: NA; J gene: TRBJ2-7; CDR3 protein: CASSNPQGSYEQYF; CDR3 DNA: TGTGCCAGCAGCAACCCACAGGGTTCCTACGAGCAGTACTTC
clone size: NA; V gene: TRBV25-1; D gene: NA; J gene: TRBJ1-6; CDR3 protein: CASSVQLNSPLHF; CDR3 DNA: TGTGCCAGCAGTGTTCAGCTTAATTCACCCCTCCACTTT
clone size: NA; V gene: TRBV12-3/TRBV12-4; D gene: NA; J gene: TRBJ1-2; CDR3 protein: CASSLIPWGYGYTF; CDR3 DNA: TGTGCCAGCAGTTTAATCCCCTGGGGCTATGGCTACACCTTC
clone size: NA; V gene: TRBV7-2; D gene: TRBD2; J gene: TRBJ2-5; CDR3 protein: CASSPLAGLNEQYF; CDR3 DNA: TGTGCCAGCAGCCCTCTAGCGGGGCTAAATGAGCAGTACTTC
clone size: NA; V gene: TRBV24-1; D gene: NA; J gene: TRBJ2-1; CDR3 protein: CATSEGAPYNEQFF; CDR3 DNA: TGTGCCACCAGTGAGGGGGCCCCCTACAATGAGCAGTTCTTC
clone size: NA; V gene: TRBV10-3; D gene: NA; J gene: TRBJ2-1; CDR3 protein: CAIKKVKGGYNEQFF; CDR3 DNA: TGTGCCATCAAAAAGGTGAAGGGGGGGTACAATGAGCAGTTCTTC
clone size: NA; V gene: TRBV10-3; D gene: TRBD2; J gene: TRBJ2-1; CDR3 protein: CAISRGDPPYNEQFF; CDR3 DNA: TGTGCCATCAGTCGGGGGGACCCCCCCTACAATGAGCAGTTCTTC
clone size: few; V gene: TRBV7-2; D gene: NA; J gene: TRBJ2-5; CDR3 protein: CASSLRGGLGRETQYF; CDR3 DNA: TGTGCCAGCAGCTTAAGGGGGGGCCTTGGGCGAGAGACCCAGTACTTC
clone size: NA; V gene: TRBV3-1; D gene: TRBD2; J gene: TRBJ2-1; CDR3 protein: CASSQDLGGGPMVNEQFF; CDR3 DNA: TGTGCCAGCAGCCAAGATCTTGGCGGGGGGCCAATGGTAAATGAGCAGTTCTTC
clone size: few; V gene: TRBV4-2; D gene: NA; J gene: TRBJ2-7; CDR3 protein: CASSQPGPYEQYF; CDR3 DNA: TGTGCCAGCAGCCAACCGGGACCCTACGAGCAGTACTTC
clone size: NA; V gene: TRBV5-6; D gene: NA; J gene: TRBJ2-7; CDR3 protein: CASSLVGRDSYEQYF; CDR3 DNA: TGTGCCAGCAGCTTGGTGGGTCGGGACTCCTACGAGCAGTACTTC
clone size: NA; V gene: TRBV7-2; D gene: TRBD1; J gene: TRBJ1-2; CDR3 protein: CASSLSRQGYYGYTF; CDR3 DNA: TGTGCCAGCAGCTTGTCTAGACAGGGGTACTATGGCTACACCTTC
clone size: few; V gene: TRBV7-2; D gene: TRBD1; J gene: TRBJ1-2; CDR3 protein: CASSIRSQGTNYGYTF; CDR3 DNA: TGTGCCAGCAGCATCAGATCACAGGGGACCAACTATGGCTACACCTTC
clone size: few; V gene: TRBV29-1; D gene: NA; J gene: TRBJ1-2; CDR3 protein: CSVEVGIYYGYTF; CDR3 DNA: TGCAGCGTTGAGGTGGGGATATACTATGGCTACACCTTC
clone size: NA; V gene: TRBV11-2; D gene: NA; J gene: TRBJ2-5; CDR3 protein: CASSLVPAETQYF; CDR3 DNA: TGTGCCAGCAGCTTAGTCCCTGCGGAGACCCAGTACTTC
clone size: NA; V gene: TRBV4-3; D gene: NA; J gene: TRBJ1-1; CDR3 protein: CASSQVGPRNTEAFF; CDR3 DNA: TGCGCCAGCAGCCAAGTGGGCCCCAGGAACACTGAAGCTTTCTTT
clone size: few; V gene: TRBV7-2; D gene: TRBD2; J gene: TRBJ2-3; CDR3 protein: CASSFGTIGTDTQYF; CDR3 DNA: TGTGCCAGCAGCTTTGGGACTATAGGGACAGATACGCAGTATTTT
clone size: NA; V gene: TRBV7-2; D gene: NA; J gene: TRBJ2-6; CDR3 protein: CASSSTVRANVLTF; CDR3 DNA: TGTGCCAGCAGCTCGACAGTGAGGGCCAACGTCCTGACTTTC
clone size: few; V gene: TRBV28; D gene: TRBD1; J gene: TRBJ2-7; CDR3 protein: CASSTAGTGKWREQYF; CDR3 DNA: TGTGCCAGCAGTACCGCCGGGACAGGGAAGTGGCGAGAGCAGTACTTC
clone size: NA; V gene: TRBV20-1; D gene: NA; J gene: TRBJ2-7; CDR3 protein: CSAQGGVYEQYF; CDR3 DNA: TGCAGTGCCCAGGGGGGGGTCTACGAGCAGTACTTC
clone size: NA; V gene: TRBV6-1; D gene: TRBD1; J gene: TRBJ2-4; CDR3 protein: CASSPGQALNKNIQYF; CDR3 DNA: TGTGCCAGCAGTCCGGGACAGGCACTTAACAAAAACATTCAGTACTTC
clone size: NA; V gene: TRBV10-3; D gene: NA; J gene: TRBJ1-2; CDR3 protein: CAISEEPASNYGYTF; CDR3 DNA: TGTGCCATCAGTGAAGAACCGGCCTCTAACTATGGCTACACCTTC
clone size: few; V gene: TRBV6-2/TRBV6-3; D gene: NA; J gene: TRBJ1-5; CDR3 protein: CASSSSGRNQPQHF; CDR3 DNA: TGTGCCAGCAGCTCCTCCGGCAGAAATCAGCCCCAGCATTTT
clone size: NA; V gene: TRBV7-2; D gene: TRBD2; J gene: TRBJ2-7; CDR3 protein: CASSLLPSGGSYNEQYF; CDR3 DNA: TGTGCCAGCAGCTTATTACCTAGCGGGGGCTCCTACAATGAGCAGTACTTC
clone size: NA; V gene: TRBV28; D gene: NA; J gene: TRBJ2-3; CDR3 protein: CASSSGFGTDTQYF; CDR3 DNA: TGTGCCAGCAGTTCCGGGTTTGGCACAGATACGCAGTATTTT
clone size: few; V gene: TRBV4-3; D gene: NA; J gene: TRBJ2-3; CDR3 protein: CASSPQGDWLDTQYF; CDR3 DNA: TGCGCCAGCAGCCCGCAGGGAGATTGGTTAGATACGCAGTATTTT
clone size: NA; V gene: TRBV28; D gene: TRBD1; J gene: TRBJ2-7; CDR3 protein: CASSLRPWDRTYEQYF; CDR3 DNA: TGTGCCAGCAGTCTCCGACCATGGGACAGGACCTACGAGCAGTACTTC
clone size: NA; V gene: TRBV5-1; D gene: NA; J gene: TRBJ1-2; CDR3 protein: CASSLSGGIGYGYTF; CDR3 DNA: TGCGCCAGCAGCTTGTCGGGGGGCATAGGCTATGGCTACACCTTC
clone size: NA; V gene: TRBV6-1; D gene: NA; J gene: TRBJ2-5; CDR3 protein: CASCLRQGFLGETQYF; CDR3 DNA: TGTGCCAGCTGTCTCCGGCAGGGCTTTTTGGGAGAGACCCAGTACTTC
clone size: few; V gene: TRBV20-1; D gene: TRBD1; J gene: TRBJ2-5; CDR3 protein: CSARTGGGGETQYF; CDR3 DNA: TGCAGTGCGAGGACAGGGGGCGGCGGAGAGACCCAGTACTTC
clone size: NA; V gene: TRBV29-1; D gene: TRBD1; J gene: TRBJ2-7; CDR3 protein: CSVTTGNDYEQYF; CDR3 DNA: TGCAGCGTGACGACAGGGAACGACTACGAGCAGTACTTC